Presented here are 9 T cell receptor beta chains from one specimen sequenced in a study of brain T cells in children with intractable seizures (dated by TCRdb to the early 2020s). The protocol used for the library was the immunoSEQ multiplex PCR assay. Entries here come from immuneACCESS through TCRdb and include only in-frame sequences with V and J called. Some clones fail to appear in such tables; in the studies checked, an unresolved V gene covers under half of the shortfall, and the cause of the remainder is unknown. Present in this sample are approximately 110,000 clones, 90% to 95% of which were seen just once. The biggest ten clones account for more than 3% of the sample. The time point label for this specimen denotes: resected brain tissue, or blood drawn just prior to surgery. The sequences come from peripheral blood, collected at surgery. These receptors were obtained from a boy less than two years old with hemimegalencephaly and intractable seizures.

In its sample, this clone was seen once. V gene TRBV27 combines with J gene TRBJ1-1; weak D call: TRBD1 (6 bases). Germline V gives CDR1 MNHEY, CDR2 SMNVEV (reference sequence). V was trimmed by 3 bases and J by 1 base, leaving 12 bases between them. The CDR3 spans 15 residues. The CDR3 sequence: CASSFSGGGNTEAFF. For the CDR3, the DNA is TGTGCCAGCAGTTTTTCCGGGGGCGGGAACACTGAAGCTTTCTTT.

The chain is built from TRBV5-1 and TRBJ2-7; D perhaps matches TRBD1 (6 bases). CDR3 length: 13 residues. Germline values: CDR1 SGHRS, CDR2 YFSETQ. Trimming removed 9 bases from V and 4 bases from J, with 17 bases in between. CDR3 in amino acids: CATRDTITYEQYF. CDR3 nucleotides: TGCGCCACCAGGGACACCATCACATACGAGCAGTACTTC.

This chain joins TRBV10-3 and TRBJ2-7; D not resolved. Trimming removed 0 bases at V and 2 bases at J, with 14 bases between. Germline V gene sequence: CDR1 ENHRY, CDR2 SYGVKD. The CDR3 consists of 16 residues. CDR3 amino acids: CAISESGSTPTYEQYF. In DNA form, the CDR3 reads TGTGCCATCAGTGAGTCGGGCAGTACCCCCACCTACGAGCAGTACTTC.

The chain has TRBV7-2 and TRBJ1-1, with D uncertain. The CDR3 contains 14 residues. From germline, CDR1 is SGHTA and CDR2 FQGNSA. With 2 bases removed from V and 4 bases from J, the gap between germline ends came to 11 bases. The CDR3 protein is CASSLSSGGTEAFF. CDR3 DNA: TGTGCCAGCAGCTTATCTTCCGGAGGCACTGAAGCTTTCTTT.

V is TRBV29-1 and J is TRBJ2-7; 12 bases fit TRBD2. J was trimmed by 4 bases and V by 4 bases; bases with no gene match: 8. The CDR3 covers 15 residues. CDR1 and CDR2 (germline): SQVTM, ANQGSEA. The chain's CDR3 is CSVARLAGAKYEQYF. As DNA, the CDR3 is TGCAGCGTTGCCCGACTAGCGGGAGCCAAGTACGAGCAGTACTTC.

The V gene is TRBV11-2, the J gene TRBJ2-5, with TRBD2 identical over 11 bases. Germline V gene data show CDR1 as SGHAT and CDR2 as FQNNGV. This CDR3 is 16 amino acids long. The V segment lost 4 bases and the J segment 1 base; nucleotides outside the gene matches: 5. In nucleotides, the CDR3 is TGTGCCAGCAGCTCCCTAGCGGGAGGCCCCCAAGAGACCCAGTACTTC. This sequence encodes CASSSLAGGPQETQYF.

V gene TRBV21-1 combines with J gene TRBJ2-2; the DNA was not compared with TRBD2, the D call given in the table. TRBV21-1 constitutes a pseudogene. The CDR3 is made up of 16 amino acids. CDR3 sequence (DNA): TGTGCCAGCAGCAAAGTGGCCCTCGGGGACACCGGGGAGCTGTTTTTT. It is translated as CASSKVALGDTGELFF.

This clone was recorded once. This chain joins TRBV12-3 or TRBV12-4 and TRBJ1-5; D is unclear. Trimming removed 3 bases at V and 11 bases at J, with 8 bases between. The CDR3 loop spans 11 amino acids. The CDR3 DNA follows: TGTGCCAGCAGTTTCGGAGAGGCCCAGCATTTT. It codes for CASSFGEAQHF.

The chain links TRBV15 to TRBJ1-1, with unresolved D. This CDR3 has 15 amino acids. Trimming stripped 0 bases from V and 7 bases from J, with 15 bases between. Germline lookup yields CDR1 LNHNV and CDR2 YYDKDF (reference sequence). CDR3 bases: TGTGCCACCAGCAGAGATCTCGCCCTCGGGCGTGAAGCTTTCTTT. It specifies CATSRDLALGREAFF. The whole variable domain, filled in from reference TRBV15 and TRBJ1-1, reads DAMVIQNPRYQVTQFGKPVTLSCSQTLNHNVMYWYQQKSSQAPKLLFHYYDKDFNNEADTPDNFQSRRPNTSFCFLDIRSPGLGDTAMYLCATSRDLALGREAFFGQGTRLTVV.